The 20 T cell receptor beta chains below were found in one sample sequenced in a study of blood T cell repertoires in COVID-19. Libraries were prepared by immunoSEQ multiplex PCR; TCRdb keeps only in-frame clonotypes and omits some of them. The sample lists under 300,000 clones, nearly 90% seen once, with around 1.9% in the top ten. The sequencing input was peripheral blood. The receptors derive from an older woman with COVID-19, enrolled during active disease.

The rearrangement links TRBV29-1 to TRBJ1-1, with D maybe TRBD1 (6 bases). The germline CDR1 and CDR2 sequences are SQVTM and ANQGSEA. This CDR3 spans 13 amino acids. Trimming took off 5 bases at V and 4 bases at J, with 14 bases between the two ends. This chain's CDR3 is CSVRGGGFTEAFF. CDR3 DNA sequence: TGCAGCGTTCGGGGAGGGGGGTTCACTGAAGCTTTCTTT.

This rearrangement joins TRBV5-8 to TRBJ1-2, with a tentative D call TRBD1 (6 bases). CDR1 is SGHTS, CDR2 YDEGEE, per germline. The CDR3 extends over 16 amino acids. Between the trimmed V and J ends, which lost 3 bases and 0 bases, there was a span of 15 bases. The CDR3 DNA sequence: TGTGCCAGCAGCTGGACAGCTCCACTCGCTAACTATGGCTACACCTTC. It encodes CASSWTAPLANYGYTF.

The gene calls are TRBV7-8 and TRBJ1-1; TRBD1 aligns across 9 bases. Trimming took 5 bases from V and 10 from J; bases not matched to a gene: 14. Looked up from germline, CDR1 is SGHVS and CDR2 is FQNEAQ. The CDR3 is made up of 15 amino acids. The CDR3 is CASSPLTGGPLAAFF. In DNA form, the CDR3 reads TGTGCCAGCAGCCCCCTGACAGGGGGACCCCTTGCAGCTTTCTTT.

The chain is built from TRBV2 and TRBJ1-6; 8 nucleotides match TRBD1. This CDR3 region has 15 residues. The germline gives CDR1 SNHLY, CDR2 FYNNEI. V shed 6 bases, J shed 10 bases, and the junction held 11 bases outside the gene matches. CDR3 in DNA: TGTGCCAGCAGCTTGGACAGGGCGGTTAGCTCACCCCTCCACTTT. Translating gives CASSLDRAVSSPLHF.

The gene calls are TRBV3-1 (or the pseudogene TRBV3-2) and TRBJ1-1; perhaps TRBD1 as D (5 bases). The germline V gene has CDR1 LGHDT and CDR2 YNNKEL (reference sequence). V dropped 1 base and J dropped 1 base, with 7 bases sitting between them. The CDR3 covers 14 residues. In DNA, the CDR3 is TGTGCCAGCAGCCAAGGGGGCCGGAACACTGAAGCTTTCTTT. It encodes CASSQGGRNTEAFF.

CDR3 region: CASSATTGGNTGELFF. CDR3 nucleotides: TGTGCCAGCAGCGCAACTACAGGGGGGAACACCGGGGAGCTGTTTTTT. This chain links TRBV9 with TRBJ2-2, with TRBD1 matching 8 bases. Germline CDR1 SGDLS, CDR2 YYNGEE. The CDR3 totals 16 residues. Germline trimming cut 3 bases from V and 1 base from J; bases unmatched to any gene: 5. Full variable domain (remainder filled in from reference TRBV9 and TRBJ2-2): DSGVTQTPKHLITATGQRVTLRCSPRSGDLSVYWYQQSLDQGLQFLIQYYNGEERAKGNILERFSAQQFPDLHSELNLSSLELGDSALYFCASSATTGGNTGELFFGEGSRLTVL.

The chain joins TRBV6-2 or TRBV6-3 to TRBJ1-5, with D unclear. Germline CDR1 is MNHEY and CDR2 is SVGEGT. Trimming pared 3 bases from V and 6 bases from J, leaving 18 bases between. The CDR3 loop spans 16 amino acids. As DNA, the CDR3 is TGTGCCAGCAGTTATGGTCGTCGCTGGGGAGGTCAGCCCCAGCATTTT. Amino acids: CASSYGRRWGGQPQHF.

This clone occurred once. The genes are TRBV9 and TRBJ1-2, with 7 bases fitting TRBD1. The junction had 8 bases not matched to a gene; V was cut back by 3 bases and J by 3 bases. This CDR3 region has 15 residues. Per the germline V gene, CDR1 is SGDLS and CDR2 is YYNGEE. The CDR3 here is CASSAAHGTDYGYTF. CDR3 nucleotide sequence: TGTGCCAGCAGCGCTGCCCACGGGACAGACTATGGCTACACCTTC.

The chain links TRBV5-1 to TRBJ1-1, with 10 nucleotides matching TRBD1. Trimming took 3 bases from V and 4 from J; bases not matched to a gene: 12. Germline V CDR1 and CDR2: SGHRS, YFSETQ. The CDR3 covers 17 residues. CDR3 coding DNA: TGCGCCAGCAGCTCCCACGCCGGGACAGGGGCATCCACTGAAGCTTTCTTT. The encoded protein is CASSSHAGTGASTEAFF.

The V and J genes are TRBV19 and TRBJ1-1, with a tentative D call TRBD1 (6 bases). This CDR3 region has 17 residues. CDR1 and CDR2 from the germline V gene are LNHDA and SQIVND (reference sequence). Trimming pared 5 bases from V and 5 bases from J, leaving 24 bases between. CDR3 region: CASSPQQGFSEGTEAFF. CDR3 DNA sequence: TGTGCCAGTAGTCCCCAACAGGGATTTTCTGAGGGTACTGAAGCTTTCTTT.

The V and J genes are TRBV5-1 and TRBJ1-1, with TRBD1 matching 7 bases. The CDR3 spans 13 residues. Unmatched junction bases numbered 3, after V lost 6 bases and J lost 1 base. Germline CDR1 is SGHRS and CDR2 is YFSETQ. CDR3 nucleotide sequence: TGCGCCAGCACATGGGACAGGAACACTGAAGCTTTCTTT. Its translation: CASTWDRNTEAFF.

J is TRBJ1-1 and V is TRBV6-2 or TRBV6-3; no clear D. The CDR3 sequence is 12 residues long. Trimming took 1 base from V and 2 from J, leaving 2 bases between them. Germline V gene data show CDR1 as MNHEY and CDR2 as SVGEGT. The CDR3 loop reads CASSYLNTEAFF. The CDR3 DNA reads TGTGCCAGCAGTTACTTAAACACTGAAGCTTTCTTT.

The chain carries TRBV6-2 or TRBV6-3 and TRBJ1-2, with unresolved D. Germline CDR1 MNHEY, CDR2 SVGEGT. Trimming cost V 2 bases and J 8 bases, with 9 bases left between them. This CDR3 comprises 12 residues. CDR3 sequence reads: CASSYQASGYTF. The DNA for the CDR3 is TGTGCCAGCAGTTACCAGGCCAGCGGCTACACCTTC.

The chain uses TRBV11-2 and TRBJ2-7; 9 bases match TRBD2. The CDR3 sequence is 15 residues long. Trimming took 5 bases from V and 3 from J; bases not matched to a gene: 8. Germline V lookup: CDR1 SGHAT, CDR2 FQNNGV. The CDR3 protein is CASSTDFSGGYEQYF. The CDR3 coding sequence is TGTGCCAGCAGCACCGACTTTAGCGGGGGCTACGAGCAGTACTTC.

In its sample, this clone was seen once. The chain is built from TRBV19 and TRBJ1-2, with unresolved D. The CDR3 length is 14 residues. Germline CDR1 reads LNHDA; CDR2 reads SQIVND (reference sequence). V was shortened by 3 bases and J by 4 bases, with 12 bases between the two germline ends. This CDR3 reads CASSIPPVSYGYTF. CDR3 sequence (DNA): TGTGCCAGTAGTATCCCTCCAGTTTCCTATGGCTACACCTTC.

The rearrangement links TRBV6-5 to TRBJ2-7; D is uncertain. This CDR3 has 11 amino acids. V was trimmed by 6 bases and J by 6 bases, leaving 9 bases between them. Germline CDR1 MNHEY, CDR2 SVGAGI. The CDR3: CASRTLGEQYF. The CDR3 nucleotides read TGTGCCAGCAGGACATTGGGCGAGCAGTACTTC.

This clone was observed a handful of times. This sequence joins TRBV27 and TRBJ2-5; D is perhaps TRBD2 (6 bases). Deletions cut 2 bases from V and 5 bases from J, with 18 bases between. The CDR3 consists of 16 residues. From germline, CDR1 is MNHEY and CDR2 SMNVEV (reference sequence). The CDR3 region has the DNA TGTGCCAGCAGTTTAGGGACCGGGAGTCGTCGGGAGACCCAGTACTTC. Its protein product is CASSLGTGSRRETQYF.

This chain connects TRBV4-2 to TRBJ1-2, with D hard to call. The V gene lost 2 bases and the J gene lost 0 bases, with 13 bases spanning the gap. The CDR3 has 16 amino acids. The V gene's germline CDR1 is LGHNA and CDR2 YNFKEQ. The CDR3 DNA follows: TGTGCCAGCAGCCAAACGGGGATAGGATCTAACTATGGCTACACCTTC. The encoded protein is CASSQTGIGSNYGYTF.

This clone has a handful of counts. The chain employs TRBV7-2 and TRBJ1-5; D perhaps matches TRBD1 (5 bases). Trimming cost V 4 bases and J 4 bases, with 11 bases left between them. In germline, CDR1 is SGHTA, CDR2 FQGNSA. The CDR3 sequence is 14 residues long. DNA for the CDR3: TGTGCCAGCAGCTCAAGACAGCCTAATCAGCCCCAGCATTTT. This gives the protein CASSSRQPNQPQHF.

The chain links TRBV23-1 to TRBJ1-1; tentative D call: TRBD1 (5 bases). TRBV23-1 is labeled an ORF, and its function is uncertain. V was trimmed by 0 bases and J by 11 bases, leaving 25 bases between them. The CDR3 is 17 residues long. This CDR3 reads CASSQSRTLGGTLHAFF. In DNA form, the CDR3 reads TGCGCCAGCAGTCAATCACGGACTCTGGGGGGGACCCTTCATGCTTTCTTT.